Below, 21 T cell receptor beta chains from the same sample are listed, as sequenced in a study of CD8 T cells in Susac syndrome. Random hexamers primed reverse transcription of about 0.45 to 1 ug RNA. TCRdb itself ran the immunoSEQ multiplex PCR reads through MiXCR, one entry per CDR3 protein. The data hold 140,000 or so distinct CDR3 sequences, with approximately 94% observed a single time. Sequencing was carried out using CD4+ T cells from PBMCs. These receptors all stem from a human donor in good health.

The rearrangement links TRBV12-3 or TRBV12-4 to TRBJ2-7; 10 bases fit TRBD2. The CDR3 extends over 14 amino acids. Losses at the gene ends were 3 bases for V and 5 bases for J; bases not matched to a gene: 4. For the CDR3, the DNA is TGTGCCAGCAGTTTTCTAGCGGGAGCGGACGAGCAGTACTTC. Translating it yields CASSFLAGADEQYF.

This sequence joins TRBV10-3 and TRBJ2-3, with TRBD2 identical over 14 bases. J gave up 6 bases and V 6 bases, and 8 bases lay outside the gene matches. This CDR3 has 16 residues. Germline loops: CDR1 ENHRY, CDR2 SYGVKD. The CDR3 nucleotides are TGTGCCATCAGGCCGGGACTAGCGGGAGTTAGGGATACGCAGTATTTT. This encodes CAIRPGLAGVRDTQYF.

The V and J genes are TRBV28 and TRBJ2-5; no clear D gene. CDR3 length: 13 residues. V was cut by 6 bases and J by 5 bases, with 13 bases left in between. Germline V gives CDR1 MDHEN, CDR2 SYDVKM. This chain's CDR3 is CASRVPGLETQYF. The CDR3 DNA reads TGTGCCAGCAGAGTGCCAGGTCTGGAGACCCAGTACTTC. Combining the CDR3 with reference TRBV28 and TRBJ2-5 gives the whole variable domain DVKVTQSSRYLVKRTGEKVFLECVQDMDHENMFWYRQDPGLGLRLIYFSYDVKMKEKGDIPEGYSVSREKKERFSLILESASTNQTSMYLCASRVPGLETQYFGPGTRLLVL.

V is TRBV2 and J is TRBJ2-6; TRBD1 matches 8 bases. V lost 4 bases to trimming and J lost 2 bases; unmatched junction nucleotides: 7. The CDR3 extends over 17 amino acids. Per the germline V gene, CDR1 is SNHLY and CDR2 is FYNNEI. The CDR3: CASSVTGGWAGANVLTF. The CDR3 DNA reads TGTGCCAGCAGTGTTACAGGGGGATGGGCTGGGGCCAACGTCCTGACTTTC.

The chain employs TRBV5-4 and TRBJ1-1, with D unclear. V was cut by 0 bases and J by 0 bases, with 6 bases left in between. Looked up from germline, CDR1 is SGHNT and CDR2 is YYREEE (reference sequence). The CDR3 runs 14 residues. The CDR3 sequence: CASSLGIMNTEAFF. CDR3 coding DNA: TGTGCCAGCAGCTTGGGGATTATGAACACTGAAGCTTTCTTT. Combining the CDR3 with reference TRBV5-4 and TRBJ1-1 gives the whole variable domain ETGVTQSPTHLIKTRGQQVTLRCSSQSGHNTVSWYQQALGQGPQFIFQYYREEENGRGNFPPRFSGLQFPNYSSELNVNALELDDSALYLCASSLGIMNTEAFFGQGTRLTVV.

The chain links TRBV27 to TRBJ2-7, with 7 bases that match TRBD1. Germline V gives CDR1 MNHEY, CDR2 SMNVEV (reference sequence). With 0 bases clipped from V and 2 bases from J, the junction kept 4 bases outside the gene matches. The CDR3 length is 15 residues. CDR3 amino acids: CASSLSWDSPYEQYF. In DNA, the CDR3 is TGTGCCAGCAGTTTATCGTGGGACAGCCCCTACGAGCAGTACTTC.

V usage is TRBV3-1 and J usage is TRBJ2-7; D is perhaps TRBD1 (5 bases). The V gene lost 4 bases and the J gene lost 2 bases, with 15 bases spanning the gap. This CDR3 region has 15 residues. Looked up from germline, CDR1 is LGHDT and CDR2 is YNNKEL (reference sequence). The CDR3 spells CASSRTRTPAYEQYF. The CDR3 region has the DNA TGTGCCAGCAGCCGCACCCGGACACCCGCCTACGAGCAGTACTTC.

The CDR3 sequence: CASSEGEGLRGYTF. CDR3 nucleotide sequence: TGTGCCAGCAGTGAAGGGGAAGGGTTGCGTGGCTACACCTTC. The rearrangement uses TRBV6-1 and TRBJ1-2; D is uncertain. The CDR3 sequence is 14 residues long. V was pared by 1 base and J by 7 bases, with 13 bases between. Germline assignment: CDR1 MNHNS and CDR2 SASEGT.

V is TRBV19 and J is TRBJ1-1, with 7 positions matching TRBD1. The length of the CDR3 is 14 residues. V gave up 7 bases and J gave up 2 bases; unmatched junction bases: 7. Germline loops: CDR1 LNHDA, CDR2 SQIVND (reference sequence). CDR3 sequence: CASNRDRDNTEAFF. CDR3 coding DNA: TGTGCCAGTAACAGAGACAGGGATAACACTGAAGCTTTCTTT.

This chain links TRBV5-1 with TRBJ2-7, with TRBD2 identical over 7 bases. CDR1 is SGHRS, CDR2 YFSETQ, per germline. V shed 3 bases, J shed 5 bases, and the junction held 8 bases outside the gene matches. The CDR3 is made up of 14 amino acids. CDR3 residues: CASSWSGAGNEQYF. The CDR3 coding sequence is TGCGCCAGCAGCTGGAGCGGGGCCGGAAACGAGCAGTACTTC.

The count of this clonotype is one. This chain links TRBV30 with TRBJ2-7, with no clear D. Trimming removed 4 bases at V and 5 bases at J, with 9 bases between. Germline V gene lookup returns CDR1 GTSNPN and CDR2 SVGIG (reference sequence). CDR3 length: 11 amino acids. The CDR3 coding sequence is TGTGCCTGGACTCGCCAGGACGAGCAGTACTTC. Translating it yields CAWTRQDEQYF.

V gene TRBV7-9 combines with J gene TRBJ2-3, with TRBD2 matching over 10 bases. Trimming at V came to 4 bases and at J to 4 bases, leaving 8 bases not matched to a gene. CDR1 and CDR2 (germline): SEHNR, FQNEAQ (reference sequence). CDR3 length equals 16 residues. CDR3 coding DNA: TGTGCCAGCAGCTCGGGGAGCGGGAGGGACCCAGATACGCAGTATTTT. This sequence encodes CASSSGSGRDPDTQYF.

The chain couples TRBV12-3 or TRBV12-4 to TRBJ1-4; D perhaps matches TRBD1 (5 bases). This CDR3 contains 12 residues. Deletions cut 5 bases from V and 13 bases from J, with 14 bases between. CDR3 sequence reads: CASSQGQGGLFF. The CDR3 DNA reads as TGTGCCAGCAGTCAAGGGCAGGGCGGACTGTTTTTT.

J is TRBJ2-2 and V is TRBV20-1, with D possibly TRBD1 on 5 matching bases. Germline V lookup: CDR1 DFQATT, CDR2 SNEGSKA (reference sequence). Between the trimmed V and J ends, which lost 5 bases and 5 bases, there was a span of 18 bases. The CDR3 sequence is 15 residues long. CDR3 bases: TGCAGTGCTCTCCGGACATACCAGCTGACCGGGGAGCTGTTTTTT. It yields the protein CSALRTYQLTGELFF.

The rearrangement joins TRBV20-1 to TRBJ2-5, with 7 bases matching TRBD2. CDR1 is DFQATT and CDR2 is SNEGSKA in the germline V gene (reference sequence). Trimming at V came to 1 base and at J to 0 bases, leaving 5 bases not matched to a gene. This CDR3 contains 15 residues. The CDR3, as DNA: TGCAGTGCTAGAGTGGCTAGCGGAAACCAAGAGACCCAGTACTTC. Protein product: CSARVASGNQETQYF.

The sample holds one count of this clonotype. The V call is TRBV12-3 or TRBV12-4, the J call TRBJ1-1, with 8 bases aligning to TRBD1. The V segment lost 3 bases and the J segment 5 bases; nucleotides outside the gene matches: 5. This CDR3 has 14 residues. CDR3 residues: CASSFQGAVTEAFF. In DNA, the CDR3 is TGTGCCAGCAGTTTTCAGGGGGCGGTTACTGAAGCTTTCTTT.

The count of this clonotype is one. The chain employs TRBV11-2 and TRBJ2-7; D uncertain. The germline V gene encodes CDR1 SGHAT and CDR2 FQNNGV. The CDR3 runs 13 residues. V was clipped by 7 bases and J by 4 bases, with 14 bases between them. DNA for the CDR3: TGTGCCAGCACCCCACGTAGGTTTTACGAGCAGTACTTC. This translates into CASTPRRFYEQYF.

A single count supports this clonotype. V gene TRBV9 combines with J gene TRBJ2-1, with TRBD1 matching over 7 bases. Germline trimming cut 4 bases from V and 3 bases from J; bases unmatched to any gene: 13. Germline CDR1 reads SGDLS; CDR2 reads YYNGEE. The CDR3 length is 17 residues. The CDR3 DNA is TGTGCCAGCAGCCTCAAACTACAGGGGAGCTACTACAATGAGCAGTTCTTC. Its protein product is CASSLKLQGSYYNEQFF.

The chain combines TRBV6-1 with TRBJ1-5; D may be TRBD1 (6 bases). From germline, CDR1 is MNHNS and CDR2 SASEGT. V was trimmed by 2 bases and J by 6 bases, leaving 20 bases between them. The length of the CDR3 is 17 residues. Here the CDR3 reads CASSEILGGDTVQPQHF. The CDR3 region has the DNA TGTGCCAGCAGTGAAATACTGGGGGGCGACACGGTTCAGCCCCAGCATTTT.

The chain employs TRBV5-4 and TRBJ2-2, with 8 positions matching TRBD2. CDR3 length: 17 amino acids. V gave up 3 bases and J gave up 6 bases; unmatched junction bases: 13. Germline CDR1 SGHNT, CDR2 YYREEE (reference sequence). The CDR3 nucleotides are TGTGCCAGCAGCTCGTCATTGGTGGGGACTAGTTCCGGGGAGCTGTTTTTT. This translates into CASSSSLVGTSSGELFF.

This clonotype showed up just once. The J gene is TRBJ1-2, the V gene TRBV19; 7 bases map to TRBD1. V gave up 5 bases and J gave up 5 bases; unmatched junction bases: 5. Germline CDR1 reads LNHDA; CDR2 reads SQIVND (reference sequence). There are 13 residues in the CDR3. CDR3 nucleotides: TGTGCCAGTAGTCCGGGACAGTTTTATGGCTACACCTTC. Its protein product is CASSPGQFYGYTF.